Included here is one TCR beta chain sequence, with context. Its target is not known. V was pared by 3 bases and J by 2 bases, with 0 bases between. The CDR3 loop spans 11 amino acids. CDR1 and CDR2 (germline): SGHDT, YYEEEE. Profiling relied on immunoSEQ multiplex PCR, and the TCRdb table lists in-frame clones only, not all of them. The data show tens of thousands of clones, about 89% seen once. The sample comes from a study of OX40 agonist ivuxolimab in advanced cancers. At the level of the study: Recorded diagnoses for dose-escalation patients were hepatocellular carcinoma, melanoma, renal cell or head and neck cancer.

Whole-study results and caveats: At 0.1 to 3.0 mg/kg, clonal expansion of CD4+ and CD8+ blood T cells had occurred by week 6.

The TCR was taken from an adult with an advanced solid tumor such as melanoma, head and neck, liver or kidney cancer. V gene TRBV5-6 combines with J gene TRBJ2-1; the D is unclear. The source was CD4+ or CD8+ T cells sorted from blood, collected in a trial of the OX40 agonist ivuxolimab. CDR3 nucleotide sequence: TGTGCCAGCAGCTCCTACAATGAGCAGTTCTTC. It encodes CASSSYNEQFF.